This T cell receptor (beta chain) was observed in a study of CD8 T cells in Susac syndrome (dated by TCRdb to about 2019). With respect to the entire study: The study used repertoire sequencing to test whether antigen drove CD8+ T cell activation and differentiation in Susac syndrome. CD8+ T cell repertoire clonality was compared between some 12 healthy donors, around 14 Susac syndrome patients and approximately 16 multiple sclerosis patients.

Counted from cysteine to phenylalanine, this CDR3 has 13 amino acids. Of the read, only the CDR3 DNA is kept; its 39 bases are in frame from base 1. For CDR1 and CDR2, the germline V gene lists SGHDT and YYEEEE. V is cut by 0 bases and J by 6 bases, and the space between the germline ends is 4 bases. General study outcomes and caveats: The number of individuals in the TCR sequencing and HLA analysis was acknowledged as relatively small.

Turning to this clonotype: Its antigen is not yet known. Nothing much larger sits one base from this clone, and base qualities are not available.

RNA was extracted using the RNeasy kit, and roughly 0.5 to 1 microgram was reverse transcribed with random hexamers. The immunoSEQ multiplex PCR assay, covering 54 Vbeta and 13 Jbeta segments, was used to amplify TCR beta CDR3 regions. PCR amplification bias was corrected by using a synthetic template baseline for primer optimization and computational correction. In the original analysis: Only productive sequences were kept, with reads annotated to V, D and J genes according to IMGT and analyzed in immunoSEQ Analyzer. Clonality was calculated as one minus the Shannon entropy normalized by log2 of the number of productive unique sequences. For each patient and control, public and private clones were evaluated within the 100 most prevalent clones. Susac-specific clones were defined as absent from healthy and MS cohorts, roughly 1,100 published viral clones and other ImmuneACCESS disease sequences. TCRdb reprocessed the public reads (quality trimming at Q25 with fastp, clone calling with MiXCR) and kept in-frame beta chains. Entries that share a CDR3 protein sequence are merged under the most common genes and DNA. What appears here as the V and J calls and clone size reflects TCRdb's work, not the paper's. Here the sample has about 150,000 distinct CDR3 sequences; over 85% occur a single time. Clones ranked in the top ten supply around 0.21% of the sample.

High-throughput TCR beta sequencing profiled peripheral blood CD8+ and CD4+ T cells from healthy donors, Susac syndrome patients and multiple sclerosis patients. Treatment-naive patients with stable or active relapsing-remitting disease fulfilling revised McDonald criteria were used as multiple sclerosis controls. CD8+ TEMRA cells were enriched by FACS, while bulk CD8+ and CD4+ T cells were purified by magnetic negative isolation. Blood was drawn into EDTA tubes, processed within 24 hours, and PBMCs were isolated by density gradient centrifugation. PBMCs intended for TCR sequencing were frozen in liquid nitrogen and were later thawed in a 37 degrees C water bath. A purity of at least 90% was achieved for sorted or isolated CD4+, CD8+ and CD8+ TEMRA cells.

The receptor comes from a human donor with multiple sclerosis. The chain links TRBV5-6 with TRBJ2-6, with an unclear D gene assignment. The material sequenced was CD8+ T cells from PBMCs. The DNA is TGTGCCAGCAGCTTGGGGGAGGCCAACGTCCTGACTTTC. This is translated as CASSLGEANVLTF. The CDR3, completed at both ends by the reference TRBV5-6 and TRBJ2-6 genes, gives the full variable domain DAGVTQSPTHLIKTRGQQVTLRCSPKSGHDTVSWYQQALGQGPQFIFQYYEEEERQRGNFPDRFSGHQFPNYSSELNVNALLLGDSALYLCASSLGEANVLTFGAGSRLTVL.